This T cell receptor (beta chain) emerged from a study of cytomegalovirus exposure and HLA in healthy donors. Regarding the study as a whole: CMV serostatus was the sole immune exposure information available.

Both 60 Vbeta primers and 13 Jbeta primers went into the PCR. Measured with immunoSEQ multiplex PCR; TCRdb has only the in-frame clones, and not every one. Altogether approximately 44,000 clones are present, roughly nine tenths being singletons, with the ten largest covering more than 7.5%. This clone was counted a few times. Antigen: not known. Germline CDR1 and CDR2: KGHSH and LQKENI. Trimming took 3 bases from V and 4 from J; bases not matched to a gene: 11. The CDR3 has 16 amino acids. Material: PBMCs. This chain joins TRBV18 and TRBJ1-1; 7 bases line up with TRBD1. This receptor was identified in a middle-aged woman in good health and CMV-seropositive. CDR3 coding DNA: TGTGCCAGCTCACCTCCAACAGGGGTGGAGGGCACTGAAGCTTTCTTT. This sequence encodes CASSPPTGVEGTEAFF.